This section outlines one T cell receptor beta chain sequence together with its context. Its target is not known. TCRdb keeps only in-frame clones here, not all; method: immunoSEQ multiplex PCR. Among about 150,000 clones listed, approximately 90% were seen once. The data derive from a study of T cell responses to AZD1222 COVID-19 vaccine. Whole-study results and caveats: Mapped onto spike, vaccine-associated CD4 TCRs spanned it and were dominant at 160-218 and 743-854. Researchers took repertoire samples only after the peak T cell response had come.

V lost 4 bases, J lost 1 base, and 5 bases stayed unmatched. The CDR3 loop spans 15 amino acids. The V gene's germline CDR1 is SGHTA and CDR2 FQGTGA. This TCR came from an adult in good health. Sequencing was performed on peripheral blood, taken on day 0 of AZD1222 vaccination. This chain connects TRBV7-3 to TRBJ2-3, with TRBD2 identical over 7 bases. The CDR3 DNA follows: TGTGCCAGCAGCTCCGGACTAGTCCGCACAGATACGCAGTATTTT. Protein product: CASSSGLVRTDTQYF.